Each of the 29 T cell receptor beta chains below was sequenced from the same sample in a study of blood T cell repertoires in COVID-19. Libraries were prepared by immunoSEQ multiplex PCR; TCRdb keeps only in-frame clonotypes and omits some of them. Among under 250,000 clones listed, about 85% were seen once. The sequenced material came from peripheral blood. Receptors originate from a man in his late teens or twenties with active or convalescent COVID-19.

The chain links TRBV5-1 to TRBJ2-1; 7 bases are a match to TRBD1. This CDR3 comprises 14 residues. After removal of 0 bases from V and 7 bases from J, the junction contained 4 bases not matched to a gene. From germline, CDR1 is SGHRS and CDR2 YFSETQ. The CDR3 region has the DNA TGCGCCAGCAGCTTGGGACAGGGTGAGAATGAGCAGTTCTTC. It codes for CASSLGQGENEQFF.

The rearrangement uses TRBV3-1 (or the pseudogene TRBV3-2) and TRBJ2-4; the D is unclear. The length of the CDR3 is 13 residues. Germline V gene data show CDR1 as LGHDT and CDR2 as YNNKEL (reference sequence). V lost 1 base to trimming and J lost 12 bases, with 13 bases between them. CDR3 in amino acids: CASSQGGKSNQYF. The CDR3 DNA reads TGTGCCAGCAGCCAAGGCGGCAAATCGAATCAGTACTTC.

The chain joins TRBV5-8 to TRBJ1-6; a weak D match, TRBD1 (6 bases). Germline V lookup: CDR1 SGHTS, CDR2 YDEGEE. Trimming shortened V by 4 bases and J by 5 bases, and 16 bases separated the two germline ends. The CDR3 runs 16 residues. The CDR3 reads CASSPEGGRDNSPLHF. In nucleotides, the CDR3 is TGTGCCAGCAGCCCAGAGGGGGGGAGGGATAATTCACCCCTCCACTTT.

This sequence joins TRBV25-1 and TRBJ1-1; TRBD1 is a possible D gene (5 bases). Germline V CDR1 and CDR2: MGHDK, SYGVNS. The V end was cut by 5 bases, the J end by 4 bases, with 14 bases between. This CDR3 has 14 amino acids. In DNA form, the CDR3 reads TGTGCCAGCAGTAACCCGGGGGTAAGCACTGAAGCTTTCTTT. Amino acid sequence: CASSNPGVSTEAFF.

The rearrangement joins TRBV6-5 to TRBJ1-2; TRBD1 aligns across 10 bases. Germline V gene data show CDR1 as MNHEY and CDR2 as SVGAGI. The V and J ends lost 4 bases and 7 bases, in that order; junction bases with no gene match: 6. CDR3 length equals 14 residues. CDR3 nucleotides: TGTGCCAGCAGTTCGGACAGGGGGGTAGGTGGCTACACCTTC. Residues: CASSSDRGVGGYTF.

The V and J genes are TRBV7-9 and TRBJ1-6; 10 nucleotides line up with TRBD1. The junction had 5 bases not matched to a gene; V was cut back by 1 base and J by 11 bases. The CDR3 runs 15 residues. CDR1 is SEHNR, CDR2 FQNEAQ, per germline (reference sequence). CDR3 protein: CASSLGGTGVPPLHF. As DNA, the CDR3 is TGTGCCAGCAGCTTAGGCGGGACAGGGGTCCCACCCCTCCACTTT.

The chain combines TRBV19 with TRBJ1-1; TRBD1 aligns across 8 bases. Germline trimming cut 2 bases from V and 6 bases from J; bases unmatched to any gene: 2. The germline V gene has CDR1 LNHDA and CDR2 SQIVND (reference sequence). The CDR3 length is 13 residues. Here the CDR3 DNA reads TGTGCCAGTAGTATACCGGGACAGGCTGAAGCTTTCTTT. This translates into CASSIPGQAEAFF.

DNA of the CDR3: TGTGCCAGCAGCTTAGGACTAGCGGGAGTATACGAGCAGTACTTC. This encodes CASSLGLAGVYEQYF. The chain has TRBV7-9 and TRBJ2-7; TRBD2 matches at 12 bases. The V gene's germline CDR1 is SEHNR and CDR2 FQNEAQ (reference sequence). The CDR3 extends over 15 amino acids. With 1 base clipped from V and 4 bases from J, the junction kept 2 bases outside the gene matches.

The chain links TRBV9 to TRBJ1-1, with TRBD1 identical over 7 bases. The CDR3 spans 12 residues. The V gene's germline CDR1 is SGDLS and CDR2 YYNGEE. Trimming removed 4 bases from V and 9 bases from J; junction bases left unmatched: 6. The CDR3 nucleotides are TGTGCCAGCAGCCGTACAGGGGACCAAGCTTTCTTT. This sequence encodes CASSRTGDQAFF.

The rearrangement joins TRBV28 to TRBJ1-1; 7 nucleotides line up with TRBD1. Per germline, CDR1 MDHEN and CDR2 SYDVKM. The V gene end was trimmed by 3 bases and the J gene end by 4 bases; junction bases not matched to a gene: 14. The CDR3 runs 17 residues. The CDR3 DNA sequence: TGTGCCAGCAGTTTCTTCCATCGACAGGGTGCTATCACTGAAGCTTTCTTT. Translation gives CASSFFHRQGAITEAFF.

CDR3 bases: TGCGCCAGCAGCGGGGGGACGGACGGTAGCTATGGCTACACCTTC. This gives the protein CASSGGTDGSYGYTF. The chain links TRBV5-1 to TRBJ1-2; possibly TRBD1 for D (5 bases). Germline CDR1 and CDR2: SGHRS and YFSETQ. Trimming took off 4 bases at V and 4 bases at J, with 17 bases between the two ends. This CDR3 has 15 residues.

J is TRBJ2-3 and V is TRBV14; the D gene is possibly TRBD1 (7 bases). The V end lost 0 bases, the J end lost 0 bases, and 13 bases lay between the germline ends. Germline CDR1 reads SGHDN; CDR2 reads FVKESK. The CDR3 loop spans 17 amino acids. In DNA, the CDR3 is TGTGCCAGCAGCCAAGATCGGGGGACAGATAGCACAGATACGCAGTATTTT. This translates into CASSQDRGTDSTDTQYF.

The J gene is TRBJ2-3, the V gene TRBV5-6; 9 bases agree with TRBD1. Germline V lookup: CDR1 SGHDT, CDR2 YYEEEE. There are 17 residues in the CDR3. J was trimmed by 2 bases and V by 0 bases; bases with no gene match: 7. CDR3 residues: CASSLDLGQGYTDTQYF. CDR3 DNA sequence: TGTGCCAGCAGCTTGGATCTCGGACAGGGGTACACAGATACGCAGTATTTT.

Concerning this clone itself: This specimen includes other DNA sequences encoding the same CDR3. The chain joins TRBV18 to TRBJ2-3; D remains ambiguous. The CDR3 is made up of 13 amino acids. The V gene lost 3 bases and the J gene lost 0 bases, with 4 bases spanning the gap. The germline CDR1 and CDR2 sequences are KGHSH and LQKENI. The CDR3 DNA is TGTGCCAGCTCACCTAGTAGCACAGATACGCAGTATTTT. Protein sequence: CASSPSSTDTQYF. The whole variable domain, remainder taken from reference TRBV18 and TRBJ2-3, is NAGVMQNPRHLVRRRGQEARLRCSPMKGHSHVYWYRQLPEEGLKFMVYLQKENIIDESGMPKERFSAEFPKEGPSILRIQQVVRGDSAAYFCASSPSSTDTQYFGPGTRLTVL.

This clone was seen only once. This rearrangement joins TRBV28 to TRBJ2-3, with TRBD1 identical over 9 bases. Trimming cost V 4 bases and J 4 bases; bases outside gene matches: 9. The CDR3 spans 16 residues. The germline gives CDR1 MDHEN, CDR2 SYDVKM. The CDR3 loop is CASSYRLGTGPDTQYF. The CDR3 bases are TGTGCCAGCAGTTACCGATTGGGGACAGGGCCAGATACGCAGTATTTT. The complete variable domain, with remaining parts taken from reference TRBV28 and TRBJ2-3, reads DVKVTQSSRYLVKRTGEKVFLECVQDMDHENMFWYRQDPGLGLRLIYFSYDVKMKEKGDIPEGYSVSREKKERFSLILESASTNQTSMYLCASSYRLGTGPDTQYFGPGTRLTVL.

The chain combines TRBV7-9 with TRBJ2-7; a possible D gene is TRBD1 (6 bases). V lost 1 base to trimming and J lost 3 bases, with 7 bases between them. The CDR3 has 13 residues. Germline lookup yields CDR1 SEHNR and CDR2 FQNEAQ (reference sequence). The CDR3 DNA follows: TGTGCCAGCAGCTTAGGCAGGGGCTACGAGCAGTACTTC. It is translated as CASSLGRGYEQYF.

This clone was counted once. The chain couples TRBV25-1 to TRBJ1-5; D is unclear. CDR3 length equals 15 residues. V lost 8 bases to trimming and J lost 5 bases, with 19 bases between them. Germline CDR1 is MGHDK and CDR2 is SYGVNS. The CDR3 sequence is CASALAGSEDQPQHF. For the CDR3, the DNA is TGTGCCAGCGCTCTTGCGGGATCTGAGGATCAGCCCCAGCATTTT.

This clone was observed a handful of times. The chain recombines TRBV5-1 with TRBJ2-7; 12 bases are shared with TRBD2. Germline V gene sequence: CDR1 SGHRS, CDR2 YFSETQ. The V gene end was trimmed by 2 bases and the J gene end by 3 bases; junction bases not matched to a gene: 6. The CDR3 contains 16 residues. The CDR3 nucleotides are TGCGCCAGCAGCTTCCGGACTAGCGGGGTTGGCTACGAGCAGTACTTC. Encoded protein: CASSFRTSGVGYEQYF.

The chain's CDR3 is CASSSPGVNTQYF. The DNA for the CDR3 is TGTGCCAGCAGCTCTCCAGGGGTAAATACGCAGTATTTT. The rearrangement uses TRBV7-9 and TRBJ2-3; D might be TRBD1 (6 bases). V was trimmed by 4 bases and J by 7 bases, leaving 12 bases between them. The CDR3 contains 13 residues. CDR1 and CDR2 from the germline V gene are SEHNR and FQNEAQ (reference sequence).

The V and J genes are TRBV2 and TRBJ1-2; possible D gene TRBD1, 5 bases. V lost 7 bases and J lost 4, with 25 bases in between. CDR3 length: 17 residues. Germline CDR1 is SNHLY and CDR2 is FYNNEI. The CDR3 sequence is CASINRTIREIRYGYTF. CDR3 sequence (DNA): TGTGCCAGCATCAACAGGACAATCAGAGAGATTCGCTATGGCTACACCTTC.

V is TRBV24-1 and J is TRBJ2-1, with 10 bases fitting TRBD2. Germline values: CDR1 KGHDR, CDR2 SFDVKD. The CDR3 consists of 16 residues. V shed 2 bases and J 4 bases; nucleotides not matched to a gene: 4. As DNA, the CDR3 is TGTGCCACCAGTGATTCGGGGACTAGCGAGTACAATGAGCAGTTCTTC. Protein product: CATSDSGTSEYNEQFF.

The chain is built from TRBV18 and TRBJ1-1, with TRBD1 as a possible D gene (6 bases). The CDR3 is 17 amino acids. Germline V gene data show CDR1 as KGHSH and CDR2 as LQKENI. With 3 bases removed from V and 2 bases from J, the gap between germline ends came to 19 bases. CDR3: CASSPQPQQGSNTEAFF. Here the CDR3 DNA reads TGTGCCAGCTCACCTCAGCCCCAACAGGGATCAAACACTGAAGCTTTCTTT.

V and J are TRBV25-1 and TRBJ2-3; 10 bases match TRBD1. V was clipped by 2 bases and J by 4 bases; unmatched bases: 3. CDR3 size: 15 residues. Looked up from germline, CDR1 is MGHDK and CDR2 is SYGVNS. CDR3 residues: CASSEAGTGADTQYF. The CDR3 region has the DNA TGTGCCAGCAGTGAAGCCGGGACAGGGGCAGATACGCAGTATTTT.

This chain uses TRBV7-2 with TRBJ1-2; 7 bases map to TRBD1. V gave up 3 bases and J gave up 4 bases; unmatched junction bases: 11. Looked up from germline, CDR1 is SGHTA and CDR2 is FQGNSA. This CDR3 has 16 amino acids. The CDR3: CASSFIDRVRAYGYTF. CDR3 nucleotide sequence: TGTGCCAGCAGCTTCATTGACAGGGTTAGGGCCTATGGCTACACCTTC.

The chain uses TRBV9 and TRBJ2-1; 13 nucleotides align to TRBD2. This CDR3 region has 15 residues. Per germline, CDR1 SGDLS and CDR2 YYNGEE. The trim removed 3 bases at V and 7 bases at J, leaving 4 bases unmatched. CDR3 sequence reads: CASSAGLAGRNEQFF. The CDR3 DNA follows: TGTGCCAGCAGCGCGGGACTAGCGGGACGAAATGAGCAGTTCTTC. The variable domain in full, completed from reference TRBV9 and TRBJ2-1, reads DSGVTQTPKHLITATGQRVTLRCSPRSGDLSVYWYQQSLDQGLQFLIQYYNGEERAKGNILERFSAQQFPDLHSELNLSSLELGDSALYFCASSAGLAGRNEQFFGPGTRLTVL.

This sequence joins TRBV6-2 or TRBV6-3 and TRBJ2-5; tentatively, D is TRBD2 (6 bases). Per the germline V gene, CDR1 is MNHEY and CDR2 is SVGEGT. The V end lost 2 bases, the J end lost 5 bases, and 18 bases lay between the germline ends. The CDR3 loop spans 16 amino acids. CDR3 in amino acids: CASSYKPGRRWETQYF. CDR3 in DNA: TGTGCCAGCAGTTACAAGCCCGGGAGACGCTGGGAGACCCAGTACTTC.

The rearrangement links TRBV28 to TRBJ2-1; TRBD2 agrees at 9 bases. Germline V gene sequence: CDR1 MDHEN, CDR2 SYDVKM. The CDR3 runs 14 residues. The V and J ends lost 8 bases and 7 bases, in that order; junction bases with no gene match: 9. The CDR3 sequence: CASVGGRAENEQFF. For the CDR3, the DNA is TGTGCCAGCGTAGGCGGGAGGGCGGAAAATGAGCAGTTCTTC.

The rearrangement links TRBV29-1 to TRBJ2-7; TRBD2 might be the D (5 bases). Per germline, CDR1 SQVTM and CDR2 ANQGSEA. V lost 4 bases and J 2 bases, leaving 15 bases between the germline ends. This CDR3 is built from 14 residues. CDR3 sequence: CSVALRTSTYEQYF. The CDR3 DNA sequence: TGCAGCGTTGCCCTACGGACTTCCACCTACGAGCAGTACTTC.

This chain joins TRBV9 and TRBJ2-2; 10 nucleotides align to TRBD2. With V trimmed by 0 bases and J by 7 bases, 9 bases remained unmatched. The CDR3 extends over 17 amino acids. The germline gives CDR1 SGDLS, CDR2 YYNGEE. CDR3 in amino acids: CASSVVPGLARNGELFF. DNA of the CDR3: TGTGCCAGCAGCGTAGTACCGGGACTAGCGAGGAACGGGGAGCTGTTTTTT.